The 26 T cell receptor beta chains below all came from one sample that was sequenced in a study of blood T cell repertoires in COVID-19. Libraries were prepared by immunoSEQ multiplex PCR; TCRdb keeps only in-frame clonotypes and omits some of them. The sample records fewer than 250,000 clones, about 80% being singletons. The sample was peripheral blood. The origin of the receptors is a woman of 80 years or more with acute or convalescent COVID-19.

V and J are TRBV9 and TRBJ2-5; 12 bases match TRBD1. Germline V gives CDR1 SGDLS, CDR2 YYNGEE. This CDR3 has 15 residues. V was clipped by 3 bases and J by 3 bases; unmatched bases: 3. The CDR3 bases are TGTGCCAGCAGCGCGGGACAGGGGGCGAAAGAGACCCAGTACTTC. This translates into CASSAGQGAKETQYF.

DNA for the CDR3: TGTGCCAGCAGCTTGTCTACAGGGGGCACAGATACGCAGTATTTT. It specifies CASSLSTGGTDTQYF. This sequence joins TRBV5-4 and TRBJ2-3; 7 positions agree with TRBD1. The CDR3 runs to 15 residues. V shed 1 base, J shed 1 base, and the junction held 3 bases outside the gene matches. Per germline, CDR1 SGHNT and CDR2 YYREEE (reference sequence).

V and J are TRBV18 and TRBJ1-1; D is undetermined. Between the trimmed V and J ends, which lost 2 bases and 1 base, there was a span of 5 bases. The CDR3 length is 13 residues. Germline CDR1 KGHSH, CDR2 LQKENI. CDR3 region: CASSPDWNTEAFF. CDR3 nucleotide sequence: TGTGCCAGCTCACCAGACTGGAACACTGAAGCTTTCTTT.

The chain has TRBV10-3 and TRBJ1-5, with D possibly being TRBD1 (6 bases). This CDR3 is 15 amino acids long. Trimming removed 2 bases at V and 1 base at J, with 9 bases between. Germline CDR1 reads ENHRY; CDR2 reads SYGVKD. The CDR3 DNA reads as TGTGCCATCAGTGAGGGGGACACGAGCAATCAGCCCCAGCATTTT. Translating gives CAISEGDTSNQPQHF.

The count of this clone is one. The chain couples TRBV2 to TRBJ2-2; 13 bases match TRBD2. Trimming took 3 bases from V and 8 from J; bases not matched to a gene: 6. The CDR3 contains 16 residues. In germline, CDR1 is SNHLY, CDR2 FYNNEI. Here the CDR3 reads CASSDGRTSGSGELFF. The CDR3 coding sequence is TGTGCCAGCAGTGACGGGCGGACTAGCGGGAGTGGGGAGCTGTTTTTT.

This chain joins TRBV4-2 and TRBJ2-1; possibly TRBD2 for D (7 bases). V was clipped by 3 bases and J by 6 bases, with 18 bases between them. Germline V gene sequence: CDR1 LGHNA, CDR2 YNFKEQ. This CDR3 is 16 amino acids long. CDR3 DNA sequence: TGTGCCAGCAGCCATGTAGTCATGGCGGGGGCCAATGAGCAGTTCTTC. Its translation is CASSHVVMAGANEQFF.

About this clone itself: Other DNA sequences in this sample translate to the same CDR3. J is TRBJ2-1 and V is TRBV28; TRBD2 matches 12 bases. Germline V lookup: CDR1 MDHEN, CDR2 SYDVKM. The J segment lost 5 bases and the V segment lost 5 bases, leaving 4 bases of the junction unmatched. The CDR3 covers 15 residues. The CDR3 bases are TGTGCCAGCAGTCTCCGACTAGCGGGAGACAATGAGCAGTTCTTC. The encoded protein is CASSLRLAGDNEQFF. Supplemented by reference TRBV28 and TRBJ2-1, the full variable domain reads DVKVTQSSRYLVKRTGEKVFLECVQDMDHENMFWYRQDPGLGLRLIYFSYDVKMKEKGDIPEGYSVSREKKERFSLILESASTNQTSMYLCASSLRLAGDNEQFFGPGTRLTVL.

The V call is TRBV6-5, the J call TRBJ1-5, with D possibly being TRBD1 (5 bases). V dropped 6 bases and J dropped 4 bases, with 10 bases sitting between them. Germline lookup yields CDR1 MNHEY and CDR2 SVGAGI. CDR3 length: 13 amino acids. The CDR3 nucleotides read TGTGCCAGCAGATTTAGACAGAATCAGCCCCAGCATTTT. This gives the protein CASRFRQNQPQHF.

The genes are TRBV2 and TRBJ1-2, with D tentatively TRBD1 (6 bases). V gave up 2 bases and J gave up 5 bases, with 9 bases separating them. The V gene's germline CDR1 is SNHLY and CDR2 FYNNEI. This CDR3 is built from 13 residues. In DNA form, the CDR3 reads TGTGCCAGCAGTGAATTGACAGGATATGGCTACACCTTC. Protein product: CASSELTGYGYTF.

The chain uses TRBV4-2 and TRBJ1-6; 8 bases align to TRBD1. The CDR3 runs 17 residues. V shed 4 bases, J shed 6 bases, and the junction held 11 bases outside the gene matches. The V gene's germline CDR1 is LGHNA and CDR2 YNFKEQ. Here the CDR3 DNA reads TGTGCCAGCAGCCGAGAAACATCCGGACAGGGTAATTCACCCCTCCACTTT. This gives the protein CASSRETSGQGNSPLHF.

The chain uses TRBV5-8 and TRBJ1-5, with TRBD1 identical over 9 bases. The CDR3 has 15 amino acids. Germline V gene lookup returns CDR1 SGHTS and CDR2 YDEGEE. The trim removed 5 bases at V and 4 bases at J, leaving 7 bases unmatched. CDR3 region: CASSSDRGLNQPQHF. The CDR3 bases are TGTGCCAGCAGTTCGGACAGGGGATTGAATCAGCCCCAGCATTTT.

The rearrangement uses TRBV18 and TRBJ2-2; 7 bases are shared with TRBD1. The CDR3 runs 17 residues. From germline, CDR1 is KGHSH and CDR2 LQKENI. With 5 bases clipped from V and 3 bases from J, the junction kept 12 bases outside the gene matches. CDR3 sequence: CASSLTGQASDTGELFF. The CDR3 bases are TGTGCCAGCTCATTAACTGGACAGGCCTCGGACACCGGGGAGCTGTTTTTT.

V usage is TRBV5-1 and J usage is TRBJ1-3; D is possibly TRBD1 (6 bases). Germline V gives CDR1 SGHRS, CDR2 YFSETQ. V was cut by 0 bases and J by 4 bases, with 11 bases left in between. The CDR3 has 15 residues. The CDR3: CASSLDRASGNTIYF. For the CDR3, the DNA is TGCGCCAGCAGCTTGGACAGGGCTTCCGGAAACACCATATATTTT.

CDR3 in amino acids: CASSQAGYEQYF. CDR3 sequence (DNA): TGTGCCAGCAGCCAAGCGGGCTACGAGCAGTACTTC. The rearrangement uses TRBV14 and TRBJ2-7; D is unclear. This CDR3 contains 12 residues. The germline V gene encodes CDR1 SGHDN and CDR2 FVKESK. Trimming stripped 1 base from V and 3 bases from J, with 4 bases between.

The CDR3 spells CASGQFSGNTIYF. CDR3 nucleotides: TGTGCCAGCGGACAGTTCTCTGGAAACACCATATATTTT. This sequence joins TRBV3-1 (or the pseudogene TRBV3-2) and TRBJ1-3, with a weak D call TRBD1 (6 bases). Germline V gene sequence: CDR1 LGHDT, CDR2 YNNKEL (reference sequence). The CDR3 sequence is 13 residues long. V was pared by 8 bases and J by 0 bases, with 8 bases between.

The chain couples TRBV5-6 to TRBJ1-1, with 7 bases aligning to TRBD1. The CDR3 is 14 amino acids. Germline assignment: CDR1 SGHDT and CDR2 YYEEEE. V lost 0 bases, J lost 4 bases, and 3 bases stayed unmatched. CDR3 region: CASSLVGGLTEAFF. CDR3 bases: TGTGCCAGCAGCTTGGTAGGGGGCCTCACTGAAGCTTTCTTT.

Comments on this clone: Other DNA sequences of this sample code for an identical CDR3. This rearrangement joins TRBV5-1 to TRBJ2-7; TRBD1 aligns across 9 bases. The CDR3 consists of 14 residues. J lost 2 bases, V lost 3 bases, and 3 bases had no gene match. Germline values: CDR1 SGHRS, CDR2 YFSETQ. The CDR3 DNA reads as TGCGCCAGCAGCTCTAGGACAGGGGCCTACGAGCAGTACTTC. Translating gives CASSSRTGAYEQYF.

This chain connects TRBV25-1 to TRBJ2-2; 9 bases are a match to TRBD2. The germline CDR1 and CDR2 sequences are MGHDK and SYGVNS. The length of the CDR3 is 17 residues. V shed 1 base, J shed 4 bases, and the junction held 7 bases outside the gene matches. CDR3 sequence: CASSELTIAGATGELFF. The CDR3 nucleotides are TGTGCCAGCAGTGAATTAACGATAGCGGGAGCCACCGGGGAGCTGTTTTTT.

This rearrangement joins TRBV2 to TRBJ1-6; D is undetermined. V was trimmed by 5 bases and J by 4 bases, leaving 9 bases between them. CDR1 is SNHLY and CDR2 is FYNNEI in the germline V gene. The CDR3 consists of 14 residues. Here the CDR3 DNA reads TGTGCCAGCAGTCGCGACACGTATAATTCACCCCTCCACTTT. This codes for CASSRDTYNSPLHF.

The chain couples TRBV7-9 to TRBJ2-1; D gene unclear. Looked up from germline, CDR1 is SEHNR and CDR2 is FQNEAQ (reference sequence). This CDR3 contains 13 residues. V shed 1 base and J shed 6 bases, with 7 bases lying between them. CDR3 nucleotides: TGTGCCAGCAGCTTAGGTCCAGGCAATGAGCAGTTCTTC. Protein: CASSLGPGNEQFF.

The chain is built from TRBV3-1 (or the pseudogene TRBV3-2) and TRBJ2-4, with D tentatively TRBD2 (6 bases). In germline, CDR1 is LGHDT, CDR2 YNNKEL (reference sequence). Trimming cost V 4 bases and J 0 bases, with 16 bases left between them. The CDR3 runs to 17 residues. CDR3 bases: TGTGCCAGCAGCCTTCTAGGGCGGGGTGGAGCCAAAAACATTCAGTACTTC. As protein: CASSLLGRGGAKNIQYF.

Worth noting for this clone: This sample includes further DNA sequences coding for the same CDR3. This sequence joins TRBV6-2 or TRBV6-3 and TRBJ2-7; 12 bases map to TRBD2. The V segment lost 6 bases and the J segment 5 bases; nucleotides outside the gene matches: 8. CDR3 length: 15 amino acids. CDR1 is MNHEY, CDR2 SVGEGT, per germline. The CDR3: CASSIGLAGRNEQYF. For the CDR3, the DNA is TGTGCCAGCAGCATCGGACTAGCGGGAAGGAACGAGCAGTACTTC.

The chain couples TRBV24-1 to TRBJ2-1, with a possible D match to TRBD2 (6 bases). The CDR3 consists of 13 residues. Germline V lookup: CDR1 KGHDR, CDR2 SFDVKD. Deletions cut 6 bases from V and 7 bases from J, with 12 bases between. DNA of the CDR3: TGTGCCACCAGTACTAGCTTCGGGAATGAGCAGTTCTTC. Residues: CATSTSFGNEQFF.

The chain uses TRBV5-4 and TRBJ2-5; 8 nucleotides agree with TRBD2. Germline trimming cut 4 bases from V and 3 bases from J; bases unmatched to any gene: 8. The CDR3 runs 15 residues. Germline assignment: CDR1 SGHNT and CDR2 YYREEE (reference sequence). This chain's CDR3 is CASSPGGAGEETQYF. In nucleotides, the CDR3 is TGTGCCAGCAGCCCCGGGGGGGCGGGGGAAGAGACCCAGTACTTC.

This clone came up a few times. The rearrangement uses TRBV18 and TRBJ1-3; the D is unclear. The CDR3 sequence is 16 residues long. V shed 3 bases and J shed 4 bases, with 16 bases lying between them. Looked up from germline, CDR1 is KGHSH and CDR2 is LQKENI. The DNA of the CDR3 is TGTGCCAGCTCACCTCGTACACAGAAATCAGGAAACACCATATATTTT. It specifies CASSPRTQKSGNTIYF.

V gene TRBV5-1 combines with J gene TRBJ2-7, with 7 bases identical to TRBD1. Germline CDR1 SGHRS, CDR2 YFSETQ. The CDR3 spans 15 residues. V lost 2 bases and J lost 3; bases outside the gene matches: 8. The CDR3 protein is CASSFQTGDSYEQYF. Written as DNA, the CDR3 is TGCGCCAGCAGCTTTCAAACAGGGGATAGCTACGAGCAGTACTTC.